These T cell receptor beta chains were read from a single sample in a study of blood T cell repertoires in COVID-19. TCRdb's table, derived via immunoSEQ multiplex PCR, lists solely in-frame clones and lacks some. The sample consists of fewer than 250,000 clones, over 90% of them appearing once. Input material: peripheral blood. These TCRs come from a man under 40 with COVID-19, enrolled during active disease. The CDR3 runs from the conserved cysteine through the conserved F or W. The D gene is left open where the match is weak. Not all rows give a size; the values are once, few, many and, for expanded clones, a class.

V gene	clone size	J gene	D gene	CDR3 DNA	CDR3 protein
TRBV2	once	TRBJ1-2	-	TGTGCCAGCAGAGACACAGGGAACTATGGCTACACCTTC	CASRDTGNYGYTF
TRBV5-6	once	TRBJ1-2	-	TGTGCCAGCAGCCCTATCCAGGGCGAGTTGTATGGCTACACCTTC	CASSPIQGELYGYTF
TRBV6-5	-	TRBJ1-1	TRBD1	TGTGCCAGCCGATTCACAGGGGGGACCACTGAAGCTTTCTTT	CASRFTGGTTEAFF
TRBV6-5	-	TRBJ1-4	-	TGTGCCAGCAGTTACTCAACAGGGAGTGAAAAACTGTTTTTT	CASSYSTGSEKLFF
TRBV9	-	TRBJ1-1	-	TGTGCCAGCAGCGGTAGTGCGGGGAACACTGAAGCTTTCTTT	CASSGSAGNTEAFF
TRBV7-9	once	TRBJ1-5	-	TGTGCCAGCAGCTTGGGCGGGACGGAATATCAGCCCCAGCATTTT	CASSLGGTEYQPQHF
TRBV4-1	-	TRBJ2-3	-	TGCGCCAGCAGCCAAGTTGCAGGGGTGGGGACAGATACGCAGTATTTT	CASSQVAGVGTDTQYF
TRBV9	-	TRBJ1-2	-	TGTGCCAGCAGCGTAGAGACGGGCCCCGGAATCGGGAGCTACACCTTC	CASSVETGPGIGSYTF
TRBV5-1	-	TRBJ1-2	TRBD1	TGCGCCAGCAGCTTGGGAGACAGGGGAGCCTACTATGGCTACACCTTC	CASSLGDRGAYYGYTF
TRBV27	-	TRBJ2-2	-	TGTGCCAGCAGTTTCGGCCAGGGGAATACCGGGGAGCTGTTTTTT	CASSFGQGNTGELFF
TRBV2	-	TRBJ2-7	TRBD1	TGTGCCAGCAGTCGGATTCCAGGGGGCGCGGAGCAGTACTTC	CASSRIPGGAEQYF
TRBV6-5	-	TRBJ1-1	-	TGTGCCAGCACTGCGCGGGGTATGAACACTGAAGCTTTCTTT	CASTARGMNTEAFF
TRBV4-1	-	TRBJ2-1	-	TGCGCCAGCAGCCAAGGTAGGAGGGGGGGCCCCGACAATGAGCAGTTCTTC	CASSQGRRGGPDNEQFF
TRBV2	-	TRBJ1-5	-	TGTGCCAGCAGTGAGGTCGACGGCGACTATAGCAATCAGCCCCAGCATTTT	CASSEVDGDYSNQPQHF
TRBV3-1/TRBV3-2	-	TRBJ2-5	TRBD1	TGTGCCAGCAGCCAGACTGGACAGGGGGCTAGAGAGACCCAGTACTTC	CASSQTGQGARETQYF
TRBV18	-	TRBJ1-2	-	TGTGCCAGCTCACCGGACAGAACTAACTATGGCTACACCTTC	CASSPDRTNYGYTF
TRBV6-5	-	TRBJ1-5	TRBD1	TGTGCCAGCAGTTTACGGGGACAGAGCAATCAGCCCCAGCATTTT	CASSLRGQSNQPQHF
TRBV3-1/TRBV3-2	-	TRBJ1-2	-	TGTGCCAGCAGCCAAGAGGCGGGGGCGGGCTATGGCTACACCTTC	CASSQEAGAGYGYTF
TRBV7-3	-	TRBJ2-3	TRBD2	TGTGCCAGCAGCTTGGGACTAGCGGGGCCGCGGGATACGCAGTATTTT	CASSLGLAGPRDTQYF
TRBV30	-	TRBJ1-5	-	TGTGCCTGGAGTTCACGACAGAGACTTAGCAATCAGCCCCAGCATTTT	CAWSSRQRLSNQPQHF
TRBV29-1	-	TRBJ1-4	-	TGCAGCGGAAGACAGGCAACTAATGAAAAACTGTTTTTT	CSGRQATNEKLFF
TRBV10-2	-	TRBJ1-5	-	TGCGCCAGCAGTCTCACAGATCAGCCCCAGCATTTT	CASSLTDQPQHF
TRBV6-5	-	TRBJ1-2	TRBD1	TGTGCCAGCGCGGGACAGGGCGCTCCTACGGGAGGCTACACCTTC	CASAGQGAPTGGYTF
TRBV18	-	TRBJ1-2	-	TGTGCCAGCTCACCGGTACGGAACTATGGCTACACCTTC	CASSPVRNYGYTF
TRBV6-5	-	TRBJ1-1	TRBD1	TGTGCCAGCAGTTACTGGGGACAGGGCCCCACTGAAGCTTTCTTT	CASSYWGQGPTEAFF
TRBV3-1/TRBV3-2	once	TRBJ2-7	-	TGTGCCAGCAGCCAAGTATCCTCTAGGAACTACGAGCAGTACTTC	CASSQVSSRNYEQYF
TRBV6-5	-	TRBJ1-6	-	TGTGCCAGCAGTTATTCCGGGACTGGGGAAAGGGCCCTCCACTTT	CASSYSGTGERALHF
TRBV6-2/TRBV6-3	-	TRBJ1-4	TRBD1	TGTGCCAGCAGTCAATTGGACAGGGAAGGTGAAAAACTGTTTTTT	CASSQLDREGEKLFF
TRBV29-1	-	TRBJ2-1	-	TGCAGCGCCTCAGGTCTAACCTACAATGAGCAGTTCTTC	CSASGLTYNEQFF
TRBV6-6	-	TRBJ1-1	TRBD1	TGTGCCAGCAGTTACCCGGACAGGGTAGAACCTGAAGCTTTCTTT	CASSYPDRVEPEAFF
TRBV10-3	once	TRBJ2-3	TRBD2	TGTGCCATCAGTGAGGGGCTAGCGGGGGGGCCCGCAGATACGCAGTATTTT	CAISEGLAGGPADTQYF